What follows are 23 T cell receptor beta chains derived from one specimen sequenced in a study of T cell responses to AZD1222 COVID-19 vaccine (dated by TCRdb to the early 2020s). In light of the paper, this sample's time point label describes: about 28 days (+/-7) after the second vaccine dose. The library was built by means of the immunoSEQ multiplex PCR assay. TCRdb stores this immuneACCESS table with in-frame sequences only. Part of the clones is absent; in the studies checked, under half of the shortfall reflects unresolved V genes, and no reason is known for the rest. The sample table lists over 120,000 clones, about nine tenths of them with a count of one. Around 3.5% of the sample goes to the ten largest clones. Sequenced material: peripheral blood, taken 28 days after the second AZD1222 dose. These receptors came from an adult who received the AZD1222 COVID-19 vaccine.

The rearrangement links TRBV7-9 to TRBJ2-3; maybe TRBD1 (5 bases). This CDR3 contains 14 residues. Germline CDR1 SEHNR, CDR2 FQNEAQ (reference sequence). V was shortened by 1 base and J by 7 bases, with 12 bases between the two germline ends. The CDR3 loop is CASSLGGGHHTQYF. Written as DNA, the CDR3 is TGTGCCAGCAGCTTAGGAGGTGGACACCATACGCAGTATTTT.

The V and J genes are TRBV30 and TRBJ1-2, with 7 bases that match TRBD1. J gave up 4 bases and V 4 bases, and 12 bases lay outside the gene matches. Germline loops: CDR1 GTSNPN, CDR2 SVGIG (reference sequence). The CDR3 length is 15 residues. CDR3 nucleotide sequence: TGTGCCTGGACATTAACAGGGGCCGTTATCTATGGCTACACCTTC. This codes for CAWTLTGAVIYGYTF.

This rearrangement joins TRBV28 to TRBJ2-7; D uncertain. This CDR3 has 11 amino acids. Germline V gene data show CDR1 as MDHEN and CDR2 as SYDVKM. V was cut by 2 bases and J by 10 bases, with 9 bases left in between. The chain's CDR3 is CASSLLGFQYF. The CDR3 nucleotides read TGTGCCAGCAGTTTACTAGGTTTTCAGTACTTC. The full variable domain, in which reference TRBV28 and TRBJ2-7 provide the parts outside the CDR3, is DVKVTQSSRYLVKRTGEKVFLECVQDMDHENMFWYRQDPGLGLRLIYFSYDVKMKEKGDIPEGYSVSREKKERFSLILESASTNQTSMYLCASSLLGFQYFGPGTRLTVT.

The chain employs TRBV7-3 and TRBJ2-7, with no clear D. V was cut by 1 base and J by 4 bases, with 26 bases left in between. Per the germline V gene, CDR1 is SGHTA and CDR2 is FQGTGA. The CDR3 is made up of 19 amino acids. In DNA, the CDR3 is TGTGCCAGCAGCTTAATAGCACTCTCGGTACAGAGCTGGGTGTACGAGCAGTACTTC. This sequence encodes CASSLIALSVQSWVYEQYF.

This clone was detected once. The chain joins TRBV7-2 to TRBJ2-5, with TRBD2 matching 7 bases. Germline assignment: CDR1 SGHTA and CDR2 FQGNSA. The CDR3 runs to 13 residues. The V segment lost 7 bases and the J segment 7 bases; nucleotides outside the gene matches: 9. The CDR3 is CASTEREGGTQYF. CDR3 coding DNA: TGTGCCAGCACCGAGAGGGAGGGTGGGACCCAGTACTTC.

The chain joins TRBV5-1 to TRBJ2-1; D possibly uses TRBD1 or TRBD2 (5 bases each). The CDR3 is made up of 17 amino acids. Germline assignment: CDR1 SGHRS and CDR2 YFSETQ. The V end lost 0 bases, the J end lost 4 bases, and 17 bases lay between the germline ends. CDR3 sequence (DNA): TGCGCCAGCAGCTTGGCCAGGGCCGCTAGCCTTTACAATGAGCAGTTCTTC. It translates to CASSLARAASLYNEQFF.

The CDR3 sequence is CASSPPDGSEKLFF. CDR3 DNA sequence: TGTGCCAGCTCACCTCCCGACGGCTCTGAAAAACTGTTTTTT. V gene TRBV18 combines with J gene TRBJ1-4, with D uncertain. Trimming left V 3 bases short and J 7 bases short, with 12 bases between. Germline CDR1 KGHSH, CDR2 LQKENI. This CDR3 has 14 residues.

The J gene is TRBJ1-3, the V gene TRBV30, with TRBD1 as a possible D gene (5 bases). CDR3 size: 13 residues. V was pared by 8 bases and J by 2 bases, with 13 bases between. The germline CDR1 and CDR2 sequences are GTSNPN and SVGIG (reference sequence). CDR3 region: CALCPGPGNTIYF. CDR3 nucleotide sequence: TGTGCCCTGTGCCCGGGACCTGGAAACACCATATATTTT.

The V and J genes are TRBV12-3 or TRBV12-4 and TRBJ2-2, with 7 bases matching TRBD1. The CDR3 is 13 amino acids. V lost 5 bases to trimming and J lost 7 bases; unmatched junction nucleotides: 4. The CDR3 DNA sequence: TGTGCCAGCAGTGGACAGGTCGGCGGGGAGCTGTTTTTT. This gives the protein CASSGQVGGELFF.

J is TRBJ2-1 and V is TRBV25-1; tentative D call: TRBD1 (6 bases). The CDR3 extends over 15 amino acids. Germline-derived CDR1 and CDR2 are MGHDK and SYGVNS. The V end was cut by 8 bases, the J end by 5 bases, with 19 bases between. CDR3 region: CASSKTGLRNNEQFF. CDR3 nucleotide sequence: TGTGCCAGCTCTAAGACAGGCCTTAGGAACAATGAGCAGTTCTTC.

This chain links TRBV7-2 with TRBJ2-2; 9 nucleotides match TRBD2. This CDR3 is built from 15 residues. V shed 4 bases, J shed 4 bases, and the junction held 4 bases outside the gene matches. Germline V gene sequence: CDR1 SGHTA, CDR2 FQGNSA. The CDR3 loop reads CASSSTSGTTGELFF. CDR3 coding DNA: TGTGCCAGCAGCTCGACTAGCGGAACCACCGGGGAGCTGTTTTTT.

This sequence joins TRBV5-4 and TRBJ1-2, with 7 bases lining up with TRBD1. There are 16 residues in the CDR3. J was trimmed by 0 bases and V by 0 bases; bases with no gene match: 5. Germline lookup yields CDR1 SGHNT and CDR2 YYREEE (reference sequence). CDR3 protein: CASSLEGASANYGYTF. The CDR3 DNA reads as TGTGCCAGCAGCTTGGAGGGGGCGTCAGCTAACTATGGCTACACCTTC.

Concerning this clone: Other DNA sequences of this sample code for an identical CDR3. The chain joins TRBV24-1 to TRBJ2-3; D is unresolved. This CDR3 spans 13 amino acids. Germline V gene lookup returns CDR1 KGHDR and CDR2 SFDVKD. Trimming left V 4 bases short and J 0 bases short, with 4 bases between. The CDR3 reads CATSEGSTDTQYF. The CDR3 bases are TGTGCCACCAGTGAAGGTAGCACAGATACGCAGTATTTT.

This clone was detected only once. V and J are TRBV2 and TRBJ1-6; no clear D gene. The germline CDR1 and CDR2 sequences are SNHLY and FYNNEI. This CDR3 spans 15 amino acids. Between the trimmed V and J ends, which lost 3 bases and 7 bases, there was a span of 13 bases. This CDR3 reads CASSEINRVNSPLHF. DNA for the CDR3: TGTGCCAGCAGTGAGATTAATAGGGTCAATTCACCCCTCCACTTT.

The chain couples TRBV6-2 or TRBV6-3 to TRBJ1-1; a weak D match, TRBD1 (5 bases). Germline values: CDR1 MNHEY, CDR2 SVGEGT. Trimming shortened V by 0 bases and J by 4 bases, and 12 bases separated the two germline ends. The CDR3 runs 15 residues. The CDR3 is CASSYSDIQGTEAFF. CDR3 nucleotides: TGTGCCAGCAGTTACTCGGACATACAAGGCACTGAAGCTTTCTTT.

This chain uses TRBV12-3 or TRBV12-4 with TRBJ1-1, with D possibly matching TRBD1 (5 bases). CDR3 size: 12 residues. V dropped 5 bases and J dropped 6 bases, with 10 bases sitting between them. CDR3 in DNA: TGTGCCAGCAGTCGAGTAGGGGCTGAAGCTTTCTTT. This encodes CASSRVGAEAFF.

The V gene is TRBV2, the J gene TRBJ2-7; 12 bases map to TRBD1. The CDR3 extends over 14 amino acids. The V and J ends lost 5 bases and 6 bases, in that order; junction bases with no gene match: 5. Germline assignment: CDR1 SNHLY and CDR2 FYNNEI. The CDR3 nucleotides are TGTGCCAGCAGTTCCGGGACAGGGGGCTCCGAGCAGTACTTC. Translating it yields CASSSGTGGSEQYF.

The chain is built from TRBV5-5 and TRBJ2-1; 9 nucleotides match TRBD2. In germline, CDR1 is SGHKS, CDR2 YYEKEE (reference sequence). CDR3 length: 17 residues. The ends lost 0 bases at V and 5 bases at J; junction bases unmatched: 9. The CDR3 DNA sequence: TGTGCCAGCAGCTTGGCCGTGAGGGGACTAGCTCACAATGAGCAGTTCTTC. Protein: CASSLAVRGLAHNEQFF. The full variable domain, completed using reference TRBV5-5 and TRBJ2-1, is DAGVTQSPTHLIKTRGQQVTLRCSPISGHKSVSWYQQVLGQGPQFIFQYYEKEERGRGNFPDRFSARQFPNYSSELNVNALLLGDSALYLCASSLAVRGLAHNEQFFGPGTRLTVL.

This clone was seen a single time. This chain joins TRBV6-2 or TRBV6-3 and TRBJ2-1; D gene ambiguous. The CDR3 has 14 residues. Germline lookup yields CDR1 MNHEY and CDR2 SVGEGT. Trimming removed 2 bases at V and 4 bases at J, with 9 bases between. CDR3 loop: CASSYRQFYNEQFF. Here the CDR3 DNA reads TGTGCCAGCAGTTACCGGCAGTTTTACAATGAGCAGTTCTTC.

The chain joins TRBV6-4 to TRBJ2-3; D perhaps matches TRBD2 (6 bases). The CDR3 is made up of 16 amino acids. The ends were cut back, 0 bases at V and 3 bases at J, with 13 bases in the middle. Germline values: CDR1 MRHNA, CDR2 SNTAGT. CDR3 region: CASSDSGGTGTDTQYF. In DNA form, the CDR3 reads TGTGCCAGCAGTGACTCGGGTGGGACTGGAACAGATACGCAGTATTTT.

The CDR3 nucleotides read TGTGCCAGCAGCCAAGATCTCGAGGGCCGCCAGCCCCAGCATTTT. It yields the protein CASSQDLEGRQPQHF. The chain couples TRBV3-1 (or the pseudogene TRBV3-2) to TRBJ1-5; D not certain. Germline CDR1 LGHDT, CDR2 YNNKEL (reference sequence). V was shortened by 0 bases and J by 7 bases, with 13 bases between the two germline ends. CDR3 length: 15 amino acids.

CDR3 sequence (DNA): TGCGCCAGCAGCCGAATAGTCCTGGACAGGGCCTACGAGCAGTACTTC. This gives the protein CASSRIVLDRAYEQYF. The V and J genes are TRBV5-1 and TRBJ2-7; 8 positions match TRBD1. The CDR3 consists of 16 residues. In germline, CDR1 is SGHRS, CDR2 YFSETQ. The V and J ends lost 4 bases and 2 bases, in that order; junction bases with no gene match: 11.

CDR3: CATSGRGAWYGYTF. The DNA of the CDR3 is TGTGCCACCAGCGGACGGGGGGCATGGTATGGCTACACCTTC. V and J are TRBV15 and TRBJ1-2; a weak D match, TRBD1 (6 bases). Germline V CDR1 and CDR2: LNHNV, YYDKDF (reference sequence). The CDR3 contains 14 residues. V was trimmed by 5 bases and J by 5 bases, leaving 15 bases between them.